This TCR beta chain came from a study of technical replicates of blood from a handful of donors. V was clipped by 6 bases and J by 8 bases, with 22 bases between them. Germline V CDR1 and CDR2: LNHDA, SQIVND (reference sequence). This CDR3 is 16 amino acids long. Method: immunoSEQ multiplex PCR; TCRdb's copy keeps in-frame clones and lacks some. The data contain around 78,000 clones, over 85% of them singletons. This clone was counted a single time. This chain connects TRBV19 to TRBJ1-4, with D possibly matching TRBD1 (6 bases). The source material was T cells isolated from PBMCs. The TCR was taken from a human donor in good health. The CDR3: CASSSIMDSTGEKLFF. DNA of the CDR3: TGTGCCAGTAGCTCGATAATGGACTCAACAGGGGAAAAACTGTTTTTT. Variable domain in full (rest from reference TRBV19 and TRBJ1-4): DGGITQSPKYLFRKEGQNVTLSCEQNLNHDAMYWYRQDPGQGLRLIYYSQIVNDFQKGDIAEGYSVSREKKESFPLTVTSAQKNPTAFYLCASSSIMDSTGEKLFFGSGTQLSVL.